The following is a T cell receptor (beta chain) sequence with its context. This sample was included in a study of blood T cell repertoires in COVID-19. Study background: Both acute and convalescent COVID-19 samples were obtained from the United States, Italy and Spain. The cDNA or gDNA used as material had been derived from T cells, B-cell-depleted T cells, or PBMCs.

In the authors' workflow: Amplification with reference gene primers provided the estimates of nucleated cell counts. Profiled with immunoSEQ multiplex PCR; TCRdb holds only in-frame clones, not every one. V, J and clone size derive from that table, while D and trimming were established from the DNA sequence. The profile shows about 190,000 clones, 89% of them singletons. The CDR3 is 16 amino acids. Trimming cost V 5 bases and J 1 base, with 14 bases left between them. The germline V gene has CDR1 SGHNT and CDR2 YENEEA. The receptor was isolated from a man aged 35-49 years with acute or convalescent COVID-19. The chain is built from TRBV11-3 and TRBJ2-2, with a weak D call TRBD2 (7 bases). The sample comprised peripheral blood. This CDR3 reads CASSPRGGLNTGELFF. The DNA of the CDR3 is TGTGCCAGCAGCCCCCGCGGGGGCCTGAACACCGGGGAGCTGTTTTTT.